This TCR beta chain was identified in a study of OX40 agonist ivuxolimab in advanced cancers. On the study more broadly: Two patients with cutaneous melanoma and one with hepatocellular carcinoma, three in total, showed partial responses. General study findings and limits: Circulating CD4+ and CD8+ T cells showed clonal expansion by week 6 at 0.1 to 3.0 mg/kg.

The CDR3 has 12 amino acids. The V gene lost 5 bases and the J gene lost 8 bases, with 9 bases spanning the gap. Per germline, CDR1 LNHNV and CDR2 YYDKDF (reference sequence). In this sample, this clone turned up a few times. Its antigen is unidentified. Data came from immunoSEQ multiplex PCR; TCRdb stores just in-frame clones and leaves some out. Among about 25,000 clones listed, approximately 83% were seen once. This receptor was taken from an adult with an advanced solid tumor such as melanoma, head and neck, liver or kidney cancer. Sequences were derived from CD4+ or CD8+ T cells sorted from blood, sampled in a trial of the OX40 agonist ivuxolimab. V usage is TRBV15 and J usage is TRBJ1-4; no clear D. The CDR3: CATSGMGEKLFF. CDR3 DNA: TGTGCCACCAGCGGTATGGGGGAAAAACTGTTTTTT.